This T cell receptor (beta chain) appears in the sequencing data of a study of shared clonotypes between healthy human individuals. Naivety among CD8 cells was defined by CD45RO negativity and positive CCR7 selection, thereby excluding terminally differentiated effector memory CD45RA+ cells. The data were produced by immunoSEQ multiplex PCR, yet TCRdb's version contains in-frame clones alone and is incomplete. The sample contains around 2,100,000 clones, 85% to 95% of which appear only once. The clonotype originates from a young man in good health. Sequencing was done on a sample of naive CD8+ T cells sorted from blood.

The CDR3 reads CASRAEGASEKLFF. Here the CDR3 DNA reads TGTGCCAGCAGAGCCGAGGGGGCAAGCGAAAAACTGTTTTTT. The V and J genes are TRBV2 and TRBJ1-4, with TRBD1 matching over 7 bases. V was clipped by 6 bases and J by 8 bases; unmatched bases: 9. Germline V CDR1 and CDR2: SNHLY, FYNNEI. The CDR3 is made up of 14 amino acids.